The TCR beta chain under discussion was sequenced for a study of blood T cell repertoires in COVID-19. Overall study context: The United States, Italy and Spain supplied acute and convalescent COVID-19 samples. PBMCs, B-cell-depleted T cells, or T cells provided the cDNA or gDNA that made up the material.

Trimming removed 4 bases from V and 8 bases from J, with 7 bases in between. This CDR3 is 11 amino acids long. Germline V gene sequence: CDR1 SGDLS, CDR2 YYNGEE. This clone showed up just a few times. How the authors handled the data: Estimates of nucleated cell counts were drawn from the amplification of reference gene primers. Produced via immunoSEQ multiplex PCR; TCRdb's table is partial and in-frame only. That table gives V, J and clone size, and the DNA gave D and trimming. The sample includes 55,000 to 95,000 clones, about 82% of them seen just once. This chain links TRBV9 with TRBJ2-1, with D tentatively TRBD2 (6 bases). This TCR came from a woman in her sixties with acute or convalescent COVID-19. The material sequenced was peripheral blood. The CDR3 DNA follows: TGTGCCAGCAGCCGGGACTATGAGCAGTTCTTC. Its protein product is CASSRDYEQFF.